The 11 T cell receptor beta chains reported below all come from one sample, sequenced in a study of T cells in narcolepsy. Data came from immunoSEQ multiplex PCR; TCRdb stores just in-frame clones and leaves some out. The sample includes about 26,000 clones, 81% seen only once; the top ten take around 0.99%. The sequenced sample consisted of memory (CD45RA-) CD4+ T cells from blood. These receptor sequences come from a human donor in good health.

V gene TRBV5-1 combines with J gene TRBJ2-3; the D is unclear. The germline CDR1 and CDR2 sequences are SGHRS and YFSETQ. The V end lost 0 bases, the J end lost 5 bases, and 13 bases lay between the germline ends. The CDR3 totals 15 residues. The CDR3: CASSLEVANGDTQYF. DNA of the CDR3: TGCGCCAGCAGCTTGGAGGTGGCAAATGGAGATACGCAGTATTTT.

The chain recombines TRBV10-3 with TRBJ2-3; D perhaps matches TRBD2 (6 bases). CDR1 is ENHRY and CDR2 is SYGVKD in the germline V gene. The V end was cut by 2 bases, the J end by 1 base, with 13 bases between. The CDR3 runs 16 residues. The CDR3 coding sequence is TGTGCCATCAGTGAGCGCGTCACGGGAGGCACAGATACGCAGTATTTT. Its protein is CAISERVTGGTDTQYF.

This clone turned up a few times. The chain employs TRBV9 and TRBJ2-1; D is possibly TRBD1 (6 bases). CDR3 length: 16 residues. Trimming shortened V by 3 bases and J by 7 bases, and 20 bases separated the two germline ends. Germline loops: CDR1 SGDLS, CDR2 YYNGEE. Here the CDR3 DNA reads TGTGCCAGCAGCGGGGTGGGGGCAGTTAAACAGAATGAGCAGTTCTTC. It encodes CASSGVGAVKQNEQFF. Full variable domain (remainder filled in from reference TRBV9 and TRBJ2-1): DSGVTQTPKHLITATGQRVTLRCSPRSGDLSVYWYQQSLDQGLQFLIQYYNGEERAKGNILERFSAQQFPDLHSELNLSSLELGDSALYFCASSGVGAVKQNEQFFGPGTRLTVL.

The chain employs TRBV11-2 and TRBJ1-5; no clear D gene. The CDR3 covers 14 residues. The germline V and J ends were trimmed by 1 base and 11 bases, with 15 bases remaining between them. Germline assignment: CDR1 SGHAT and CDR2 FQNNGV. CDR3 region: CASSLGAGIGSQHF. In DNA form, the CDR3 reads TGTGCCAGCAGCTTAGGAGCGGGGATAGGGTCCCAGCATTTT.

The chain recombines TRBV5-1 with TRBJ1-4; possibly TRBD1 for D (6 bases). The CDR3 runs 12 residues. Trimming took 2 bases from V and 10 from J, leaving 9 bases between them. Germline loops: CDR1 SGHRS, CDR2 YFSETQ. The CDR3 DNA is TGCGCCAGCAGCTTACAGGGAAGAAAACTGTTTTTT. This codes for CASSLQGRKLFF.

The rearrangement uses TRBV30 and TRBJ2-6, with D possibly matching TRBD1 (5 bases). Trimming pared 1 base from V and 3 bases from J, leaving 10 bases between. Germline values: CDR1 GTSNPN, CDR2 SVGIG (reference sequence). There are 15 residues in the CDR3. The CDR3 DNA follows: TGTGCCTGGAGTGCAGGGCTACGTGGGGCCAACGTCCTGACTTTC. This sequence encodes CAWSAGLRGANVLTF.

Here the CDR3 reads CASSQEVGAANTEAFF. For the CDR3, the DNA is TGCGCCAGCAGCCAAGAGGTGGGGGCCGCGAACACTGAAGCTTTCTTT. The V call is TRBV4-3, the J call TRBJ1-1, with D possibly being TRBD1 (6 bases). This CDR3 region has 16 residues. Trimming took off 0 bases at V and 1 base at J, with 12 bases between the two ends. Germline CDR1 and CDR2: LGHNA and YSLEER.

This chain connects TRBV7-8 to TRBJ1-3; perhaps TRBD1 as D (5 bases). The CDR3 is made up of 16 amino acids. V lost 5 bases and J lost 2, with 16 bases in between. The germline V gene encodes CDR1 SGHVS and CDR2 FQNEAQ. CDR3 DNA: TGTGCCAGCAGCCTAGGGGAACCGAGGGCTGGAAACACCATATATTTT. It translates to CASSLGEPRAGNTIYF.

The V gene is TRBV7-2, the J gene TRBJ2-3; 11 bases are shared with TRBD2. V shed 5 bases and J 5 bases; nucleotides not matched to a gene: 3. CDR1 is SGHTA, CDR2 FQGNSA, per germline. This CDR3 contains 14 residues. The CDR3 loop reads CASSPGTSGDTQYF. Written as DNA, the CDR3 is TGTGCCAGCAGCCCCGGGACTAGCGGAGATACGCAGTATTTT.

V is TRBV4-3 and J is TRBJ1-1; D is perhaps TRBD1 (6 bases). CDR1 and CDR2 from the germline V gene are LGHNA and YSLEER. V was cut by 1 base and J by 1 base, with 16 bases left in between. The CDR3 is 17 amino acids. The CDR3 sequence is CASSQVVRGLGNTEAFF. In DNA, the CDR3 is TGCGCCAGCAGCCAAGTCGTCAGGGGCTTAGGGAACACTGAAGCTTTCTTT.

This chain links TRBV7-9 with TRBJ1-3, with a weak D call TRBD1 (6 bases). The germline V gene encodes CDR1 SEHNR and CDR2 FQNEAQ (reference sequence). V lost 5 bases to trimming and J lost 0 bases, with 20 bases between them. This CDR3 comprises 18 residues. In DNA, the CDR3 is TGTGCCAGCAGCCCAACGGGGGCAGGGGCTAACTCTGGAAACACCATATATTTT. Translating it yields CASSPTGAGANSGNTIYF. The complete variable domain, with remaining parts taken from reference TRBV7-9 and TRBJ1-3, reads DTGVSQNPRHKITKRGQNVTFRCDPISEHNRLYWYRQTLGQGPEFLTYFQNEAQLEKSRLLSDRFSAERPKGSFSTLEIQRTEQGDSAMYLCASSPTGAGANSGNTIYFGEGSWLTVV.